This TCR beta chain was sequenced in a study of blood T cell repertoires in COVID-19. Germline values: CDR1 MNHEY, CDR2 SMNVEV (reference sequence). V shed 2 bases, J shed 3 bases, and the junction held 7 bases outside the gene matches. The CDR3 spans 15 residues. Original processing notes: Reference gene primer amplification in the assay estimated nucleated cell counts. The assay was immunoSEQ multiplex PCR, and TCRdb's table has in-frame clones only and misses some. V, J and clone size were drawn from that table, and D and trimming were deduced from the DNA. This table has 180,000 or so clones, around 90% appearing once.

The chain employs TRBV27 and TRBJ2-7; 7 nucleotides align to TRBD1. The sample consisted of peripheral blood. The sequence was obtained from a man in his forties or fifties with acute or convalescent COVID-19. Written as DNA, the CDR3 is TGTGCCAGCAGTTTAGCCTGGGGACAGCACTACGAGCAGTACTTC. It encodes CASSLAWGQHYEQYF.